This passage covers 26 T cell receptor beta chains from one sample sequenced in a study of T cells in narcolepsy. The repertoire was sequenced with immunoSEQ multiplex PCR; TCRdb's copy has only in-frame clones and lacks some. Among 25,000 to 35,000 clones listed, around 87% were seen once. Sequencing used memory (CD45RA-) CD4+ T cells from blood. The receptors originated from a human donor in good health.

The chain employs TRBV5-8 and TRBJ2-5; D not resolved. CDR1 and CDR2 (germline): SGHTS, YDEGEE. V was clipped by 4 bases and J by 1 base, with 11 bases between them. The CDR3 covers 14 residues. In nucleotides, the CDR3 is TGTGCCAGCAGCCTCTCGAACTTCCAAGAGACCCAGTACTTC. It specifies CASSLSNFQETQYF.

This chain connects TRBV5-6 to TRBJ1-4, with 7 bases aligning to TRBD1. V shed 1 base and J 3 bases; nucleotides not matched to a gene: 9. The CDR3 extends over 17 amino acids. Germline V gene sequence: CDR1 SGHDT, CDR2 YYEEEE. CDR3 DNA: TGTGCCAGCAGCTTGCGAGGGGGCCCTAACCCTAATGAAAAACTGTTTTTT. Translation gives CASSLRGGPNPNEKLFF.

The J gene is TRBJ2-1, the V gene TRBV2; 9 nucleotides line up with TRBD2. The CDR3 sequence is 15 residues long. The V gene's germline CDR1 is SNHLY and CDR2 FYNNEI. V lost 3 bases and J lost 2; bases outside the gene matches: 2. CDR3 sequence reads: CASSEGLAAYNEQFF. The CDR3 region has the DNA TGTGCCAGCAGTGAGGGACTAGCCGCCTACAATGAGCAGTTCTTC.

This chain links TRBV7-7 with TRBJ2-5; TRBD2 agrees at 8 bases. The CDR3 has 14 amino acids. The germline V gene encodes CDR1 SSHAT and CDR2 FNYEAQ (reference sequence). Trimming took 2 bases from V and 9 from J; bases not matched to a gene: 8. As DNA, the CDR3 is TGTGCCAGCAGCTTAACTAGCGGTCGTGGACCCCAGTACTTC. It is translated as CASSLTSGRGPQYF.

This clone appeared a single time. The genes are TRBV6-5 and TRBJ1-5; D might be TRBD1 (6 bases). V was trimmed by 5 bases and J by 7 bases, leaving 15 bases between them. CDR3 size: 14 residues. Germline-derived CDR1 and CDR2 are MNHEY and SVGAGI. The chain's CDR3 is CASSLRGGEQPQHF. The DNA for the CDR3 is TGTGCCAGCAGTCTCAGGGGAGGAGAGCAGCCCCAGCATTTT.

This clone appeared once. The chain links TRBV6-1 to TRBJ2-7, with D tentatively TRBD2 (5 bases). V was clipped by 6 bases and J by 3 bases, with 15 bases between them. Germline CDR1 is MNHNS and CDR2 is SASEGT. This CDR3 is 14 amino acids long. The CDR3 sequence is CASSPGVQNYEQYF. CDR3 in DNA: TGTGCCAGCAGCCCCGGGGTCCAGAACTACGAGCAGTACTTC.

The J gene is TRBJ2-2, the V gene TRBV7-2; TRBD2 agrees at 10 bases. V lost 5 bases, J lost 4 bases, and 7 bases stayed unmatched. This CDR3 has 16 residues. Germline V gene lookup returns CDR1 SGHTA and CDR2 FQGNSA. The CDR3 nucleotides are TGTGCCAGCAGCCATCGACTAGCGGGCCTCACCGGGGAGCTGTTTTTT. Translating gives CASSHRLAGLTGELFF.

V usage is TRBV6-5 and J usage is TRBJ1-5; 7 nucleotides line up with TRBD1. Looked up from germline, CDR1 is MNHEY and CDR2 is SVGAGI. J gave up 6 bases and V 7 bases, and 9 bases lay outside the gene matches. This CDR3 has 14 residues. The chain's CDR3 is CASTPGGGLQPQHF. The CDR3 DNA follows: TGTGCCAGCACCCCCGGAGGGGGCCTTCAGCCCCAGCATTTT.

V and J are TRBV7-7 and TRBJ2-5, with 8 bases identical to TRBD2. Germline CDR1 SSHAT, CDR2 FNYEAQ (reference sequence). Trimming removed 5 bases from V and 2 bases from J; junction bases left unmatched: 13. CDR3 length equals 17 residues. CDR3 residues: CASSPSVRASGQETQYF. The DNA for the CDR3 is TGTGCCAGCAGCCCTTCGGTTAGGGCTAGCGGGCAAGAGACCCAGTACTTC.

The V gene is TRBV5-4, the J gene TRBJ2-3; no clear D. Germline V gene sequence: CDR1 SGHNT, CDR2 YYREEE (reference sequence). This CDR3 has 12 residues. The V gene lost 4 bases and the J gene lost 0 bases, with 3 bases spanning the gap. The CDR3 spells CASSQSTDTQYF. For the CDR3, the DNA is TGTGCCAGCAGCCAGAGCACAGATACGCAGTATTTT.

The chain combines TRBV30 with TRBJ1-4; possibly TRBD1 for D (5 bases). From germline, CDR1 is GTSNPN and CDR2 SVGIG (reference sequence). Trimming pared 5 bases from V and 4 bases from J, leaving 14 bases between. CDR3 length: 14 amino acids. This chain's CDR3 is CAWADTGDNEKLFF. The DNA of the CDR3 is TGTGCCTGGGCAGACACGGGGGATAATGAAAAACTGTTTTTT.

The CDR3 bases are TGTGCCAGCAGTGGGGGGAGGGTGGGCAACACTGAAGCTTTCTTT. Protein: CASSGGRVGNTEAFF. The chain combines TRBV6-1 with TRBJ1-1; D is possibly TRBD1 (5 bases). Trimming pared 4 bases from V and 2 bases from J, leaving 14 bases between. Per germline, CDR1 MNHNS and CDR2 SASEGT. This CDR3 contains 15 residues.

The CDR3 DNA reads as TGTGCCAGCAGCCGAAACCCGACAGTGGTCTATGGCTACACCTTC. It encodes CASSRNPTVVYGYTF. This chain links TRBV14 with TRBJ1-2, with D maybe TRBD1 (5 bases). Germline V lookup: CDR1 SGHDN, CDR2 FVKESK. The CDR3 length is 15 residues. Trimming cost V 4 bases and J 4 bases, with 16 bases left between them.

This chain connects TRBV7-2 to TRBJ2-3; the match to TRBD2 covers 8 bases. The CDR3 is 16 residues long. Per the germline V gene, CDR1 is SGHTA and CDR2 is FQGNSA. The J segment lost 1 base and the V segment lost 1 base, leaving 4 bases of the junction unmatched. The CDR3 spells CASSLGALAGTDTQYF. The CDR3, as DNA: TGTGCCAGCAGCTTAGGGGCACTAGCGGGCACAGATACGCAGTATTTT.

This clone was counted a few times. The rearrangement uses TRBV29-1 and TRBJ1-1; D unresolved. From germline, CDR1 is SQVTM and CDR2 ANQGSEA. The V end lost 7 bases, the J end lost 1 base, and 16 bases lay between the germline ends. The CDR3 has 14 amino acids. CDR3 region: CSAQITGKNTEAFF. The CDR3 DNA is TGCAGCGCCCAGATCACGGGGAAGAACACTGAAGCTTTCTTT.

The CDR3 protein is CASWYLGVGYTF. In DNA form, the CDR3 reads TGTGCCAGCTGGTACCTAGGTGTAGGCTACACCTTC. The V call is TRBV18, the J call TRBJ1-2; unclear D gene. The CDR3 runs to 12 residues. Trimming removed 7 bases from V and 8 bases from J, with 14 bases in between. CDR1 is KGHSH, CDR2 LQKENI, per germline.

This clone was detected only a few times. The genes are TRBV6-5 and TRBJ1-2; TRBD1 matches at 9 bases. CDR3 length: 14 residues. V was clipped by 7 bases and J by 8 bases; unmatched bases: 11. Germline CDR1 reads MNHEY; CDR2 reads SVGAGI. The CDR3 here is CASTPTGGGLGYTF. The CDR3 region has the DNA TGTGCCAGCACTCCGACAGGGGGGGGCTTAGGCTACACCTTC.

CDR3 nucleotide sequence: TGTGCCAGCAGTCAGGGCTTGAACACTGAAGCTTTCTTT. As protein: CASSQGLNTEAFF. The genes are TRBV11-1 and TRBJ1-1; D is possibly TRBD1 (5 bases). V lost 6 bases to trimming and J lost 0 bases, with 8 bases between them. This CDR3 contains 13 residues. Germline loops: CDR1 SGHAT, CDR2 FQDESV (reference sequence).

The V gene is TRBV5-1, the J gene TRBJ2-3, with D maybe TRBD2 (5 bases). Trimming pared 1 base from V and 8 bases from J, leaving 20 bases between. The CDR3 consists of 16 residues. The germline V gene has CDR1 SGHRS and CDR2 YFSETQ. The CDR3 sequence: CASSLYPEGAGGTQYF. The CDR3 coding sequence is TGCGCCAGCAGCTTGTATCCAGAGGGAGCCGGAGGTACGCAGTATTTT.

CDR3 DNA: TGCAGCGGTCGGACTAGCGGGAGTTGGGCAGATACGCAGTATTTT. It codes for CSGRTSGSWADTQYF. The gene calls are TRBV29-1 and TRBJ2-3, with 13 bases identical to TRBD2. Germline loops: CDR1 SQVTM, CDR2 ANQGSEA. This CDR3 has 15 amino acids. The J segment lost 4 bases and the V segment lost 7 bases, leaving 8 bases of the junction unmatched.

The chain uses TRBV30 and TRBJ1-1; the D is unclear. V shed 3 bases and J shed 0 bases, with 8 bases lying between them. This CDR3 is 13 amino acids long. Per germline, CDR1 GTSNPN and CDR2 SVGIG (reference sequence). In nucleotides, the CDR3 is TGTGCCTGGAGGGAGCTCATGAACACTGAAGCTTTCTTT. Amino acid sequence: CAWRELMNTEAFF.

The V and J genes are TRBV19 and TRBJ1-3; TRBD1 agrees at 8 bases. V gave up 5 bases and J gave up 4 bases; unmatched junction bases: 4. The CDR3 is 14 amino acids. Germline values: CDR1 LNHDA, CDR2 SQIVND (reference sequence). The CDR3 DNA is TGTGCCAGTAGTGGCAGGGGGCGCGGAAACACCATATATTTT. Its protein product is CASSGRGRGNTIYF.

The CDR3, as DNA: TGTGCCAGCAGCTCCGAAGGGGGCTCTGGGGCCAACGTCCTGACTTTC. Protein: CASSSEGGSGANVLTF. The V call is TRBV11-2, the J call TRBJ2-6; TRBD1 might be the D (6 bases). V was cut by 4 bases and J by 0 bases, with 10 bases left in between. Germline assignment: CDR1 SGHAT and CDR2 FQNNGV. The CDR3 totals 16 residues. The full variable domain, completed using reference TRBV11-2 and TRBJ2-6, is EAGVAQSPRYKIIEKRQSVAFWCNPISGHATLYWYQQILGQGPKLLIQFQNNGVVDDSQLPKDRFSAERLKGVDSTLKIQPAKLEDSAVYLCASSSEGGSGANVLTFGAGSRLTVL.

The gene calls are TRBV5-1 and TRBJ1-1; D remains unclear. Trimming took 5 bases from V and 1 from J, leaving 12 bases between them. Germline CDR1 and CDR2: SGHRS and YFSETQ. The CDR3 spans 14 residues. DNA for the CDR3: TGCGCCAGCAGTATCTCTTCGGGGAACACTGAAGCTTTCTTT. Protein: CASSISSGNTEAFF.

This clone showed up just a few times. J is TRBJ1-1 and V is TRBV25-1, with D possibly being TRBD1 (6 bases). The V end was cut by 4 bases, the J end by 6 bases, with 18 bases between. The CDR3 length is 15 residues. Germline CDR1 is MGHDK and CDR2 is SYGVNS. The CDR3 loop is CASSASRGKESEAFF. In DNA, the CDR3 is TGTGCCAGCAGTGCCTCGAGGGGGAAAGAATCTGAAGCTTTCTTT.

CDR3 region: CASSEESSWNSGELFF. CDR3 coding DNA: TGTGCCAGCAGTGAAGAGAGTAGCTGGAATTCCGGGGAGCTGTTTTTT. The chain uses TRBV2 and TRBJ2-2; D gene uncertain. The CDR3 has 16 residues. Trimming took off 1 base at V and 6 bases at J, with 15 bases between the two ends. The germline V gene has CDR1 SNHLY and CDR2 FYNNEI.